This paragraph reports one T cell receptor beta chain. Its antigen is not identified. A junction boundary mismatches the germline segment, possibly from a read error. CDR3 size: 13 residues. Looked up from germline, CDR1 is SSHAT and CDR2 is FNYEAQ (reference sequence). This specimen belongs to a study of cytomegalovirus exposure and HLA in healthy donors. The wider study: Among the approximately 370 donors who were genotyped, 81% fell in the genetic ancestry cluster that is associated with self-reported Caucasian donors. Study conclusions and caveats: V- and J-gene trimming of TCR beta was linked (in a later analysis) to a missense DCLRE1C variant.

Vbeta (60) and Jbeta (13) primers were used in the PCR. Here immunoSEQ multiplex PCR was the method, and the copy in TCRdb shows in-frame clones only, minus some. In all, the sample yields tens of thousands of clones. This TCR was sampled from a man between 50 and 59 years old in good health and CMV-seronegative. The rearrangement links TRBV7-7 to TRBJ2-1, with D unresolved. Sample: PBMCs. CDR3 nucleotide sequence: TGTGCTAGCAGCTTAGTCCGGTACAATGAGCAGTTCTTC. This sequence encodes CASSLVRYNEQFF.